This is a list of T cell receptor beta chains from one sample in a study of blood T cell repertoires in COVID-19. TCRdb keeps only in-frame clones here, not all; method: immunoSEQ multiplex PCR. This sample has 250,000 to 400,000 clones, with 85% to 90% found just once. What was sequenced was peripheral blood. The source is a woman between 25 and 40 years old with COVID-19, enrolled during active disease. The CDR3 runs from the conserved cysteine through the conserved F or W. The order of the fields is D gene, V gene, clone size, J gene, CDR3 protein, CDR3 DNA. The D gene is left open where the match is weak. Clone size is not always given. Where it is, it says once, few, many or a class for expanded clones.

d_call: .; v_call: TRBV18; clone_size: .; j_call: TRBJ2-7; cdr3_aa: CASSPGQPNYEQYF; cdr3_nt: TGTGCCAGCTCACCAGGGCAGCCGAACTACGAGCAGTACTTC
d_call: .; v_call: TRBV5-6; clone_size: .; j_call: TRBJ2-7; cdr3_aa: CASSLLRDGAYEQYF; cdr3_nt: TGTGCCAGCAGCTTGCTGCGGGACGGAGCCTACGAGCAGTACTTC
d_call: .; v_call: TRBV30; clone_size: .; j_call: TRBJ1-2; cdr3_aa: CAWSKGGYGYTF; cdr3_nt: TGTGCCTGGAGTAAAGGGGGCTATGGCTACACCTTC
d_call: TRBD1; v_call: TRBV19; clone_size: once; j_call: TRBJ2-2; cdr3_aa: CASSIVGQGTGELFF; cdr3_nt: TGTGCCAGTAGTATAGTTGGACAGGGCACCGGGGAGCTGTTTTTT
d_call: .; v_call: TRBV10-2; clone_size: .; j_call: TRBJ1-1; cdr3_aa: CASRSAGLLNTEAFF; cdr3_nt: TGCGCCAGCAGGTCGGCAGGTCTTCTGAACACTGAAGCTTTCTTT
d_call: TRBD2; v_call: TRBV3-1/TRBV3-2; clone_size: .; j_call: TRBJ2-7; cdr3_aa: CASSQPREGDPYEQYF; cdr3_nt: TGTGCCAGCAGCCAACCTCGGGAGGGTGACCCCTACGAGCAGTACTTC
d_call: TRBD1; v_call: TRBV3-1/TRBV3-2; clone_size: .; j_call: TRBJ1-1; cdr3_aa: CASSQSTGATEAFF; cdr3_nt: TGTGCCAGCAGCCAATCGACAGGGGCCACTGAAGCTTTCTTT
d_call: .; v_call: TRBV7-9; clone_size: .; j_call: TRBJ1-1; cdr3_aa: CASHKNTEAFF; cdr3_nt: TGTGCCAGCCACAAGAACACTGAAGCTTTCTTT
d_call: .; v_call: TRBV6-2/TRBV6-3; clone_size: .; j_call: TRBJ1-1; cdr3_aa: CASSYSKPGGRGFF; cdr3_nt: TGTGCCAGCAGTTACTCCAAACCAGGAGGGAGGGGTTTCTTT
d_call: TRBD2; v_call: TRBV5-4; clone_size: .; j_call: TRBJ2-2; cdr3_aa: CASSLGLAGAPGELFF; cdr3_nt: TGTGCCAGCAGCTTGGGACTAGCGGGAGCCCCCGGGGAGCTGTTTTTT
d_call: TRBD2; v_call: TRBV2; clone_size: .; j_call: TRBJ2-1; cdr3_aa: CASSALREGSGNEQFF; cdr3_nt: TGTGCCAGCAGCGCCCTAAGGGAGGGCTCGGGGAATGAGCAGTTCTTC
d_call: .; v_call: TRBV11-2; clone_size: once; j_call: TRBJ1-5; cdr3_aa: CASSLEQGPRQPQHF; cdr3_nt: TGTGCCAGCAGCTTGGAACAGGGCCCCAGACAGCCCCAGCATTTT
d_call: TRBD1; v_call: TRBV30; clone_size: .; j_call: TRBJ2-1; cdr3_aa: CAWGNRGLIYNEQFF; cdr3_nt: TGTGCCTGGGGGAACAGGGGGTTAATTTACAATGAGCAGTTCTTC
d_call: TRBD1; v_call: TRBV7-3; clone_size: few; j_call: TRBJ1-2; cdr3_aa: CASSSGQGYGYTF; cdr3_nt: TGTGCCAGCAGCTCTGGACAGGGGTATGGCTACACCTTC
d_call: TRBD2; v_call: TRBV5-4; clone_size: .; j_call: TRBJ2-5; cdr3_aa: CASRNSGRAMGPQETQYF; cdr3_nt: TGTGCCAGCAGAAATAGCGGGAGGGCCATGGGTCCACAAGAGACCCAGTACTTC
d_call: .; v_call: TRBV12-5; clone_size: .; j_call: TRBJ1-4; cdr3_aa: CASGLVIAGSSEKLFF; cdr3_nt: TGTGCTAGTGGTTTGGTAATCGCGGGTTCTAGCGAAAAACTGTTTTTT